The rows below give T cell receptor beta chains drawn from one sample of a study of regulatory T cells in long-lasting Graves disease. TCRdb analysed the multiplex PCR reads with MiXCR anew, one entry per CDR3 protein. This repertoire shows hundreds of thousands of distinct CDR3 sequences, over 15% found once; its top ten account for 25% to 30%. The sample was also linked to a second study, of T cells in Graves' hyperthyroidism and ophthalmopathy.

The specimen comprised peripheral blood mononuclear cells (PBMCs), sampled at new diagnosis, from a patient treated with antithyroid drugs. All receptors derive from a man aged 35-49 years with Graves disease. Each CDR3 is given with its conserved first and last residue. D genes are given only for firm matches. Rows may omit the clone size; those that give it use once, few, many or a size class.

j_gene: TRBJ2-5
v_gene: TRBV4-2
abundance: few
d_gene: TRBD2
CDR3nt: TGTGCCAGCAGCCAAAGGCCGGTAGCGGGGGGCTATCAAGAGACCCAGTACTTC
CDR3aa: CASSQRPVAGGYQETQYF

j_gene: TRBJ2-5
v_gene: TRBV24-1
abundance: .
d_gene: TRBD2
CDR3nt: TGTGCCACCAGTGATTGGACTAGGGAAGAGACCCAGTACTTC
CDR3aa: CATSDWTREETQYF

j_gene: TRBJ1-6
v_gene: TRBV28
abundance: many
d_gene: .
CDR3nt: TGTGCCAGCAGTTTATCAGTTGAGTTGAATTCACCCCTCCACTTT
CDR3aa: CASSLSVELNSPLHF

j_gene: TRBJ2-3
v_gene: TRBV7-3
abundance: many
d_gene: .
CDR3nt: TGTGCCAGCAGCTTAGATGGTGCCGGCGGGGGCACGCAGTATTTT
CDR3aa: CASSLDGAGGGTQYF

j_gene: TRBJ2-1
v_gene: TRBV6-2/TRBV6-3
abundance: .
d_gene: TRBD1
CDR3nt: TGTGCCAGCAGTTTCGGGACAGACTACAATGAGCAGTTCTTC
CDR3aa: CASSFGTDYNEQFF

j_gene: TRBJ2-3
v_gene: TRBV3-1
abundance: many
d_gene: TRBD2
CDR3nt: TGTGCCAGCTTATTACTAGCGGGGGGGAGCACAGATACGCAGTATTTT
CDR3aa: CASLLLAGGSTDTQYF

j_gene: TRBJ1-3
v_gene: TRBV7-3
abundance: few
d_gene: .
CDR3nt: TGTGCCAGCAGCCCTGGTACTGGAAACACCATATATTTT
CDR3aa: CASSPGTGNTIYF

j_gene: TRBJ2-7
v_gene: TRBV29-1
abundance: many
d_gene: .
CDR3nt: TGCAGCGTTGCCGACGCCAGGCGATCTGACGAGCAGTACTTC
CDR3aa: CSVADARRSDEQYF

j_gene: TRBJ1-1
v_gene: TRBV12-3/TRBV12-4
abundance: .
d_gene: TRBD1
CDR3nt: TGTGCCAGCAGTTTCAACAGGGGGCGGGTAGCTTTCTTT
CDR3aa: CASSFNRGRVAFF

j_gene: TRBJ2-5
v_gene: TRBV20-1
abundance: .
d_gene: .
CDR3nt: TGCAGTGCTCCAAGTCAACCGGGACGAGAGACCCAGTACTTC
CDR3aa: CSAPSQPGRETQYF

j_gene: TRBJ2-1
v_gene: TRBV2
abundance: .
d_gene: .
CDR3nt: TGTGCCAGCAACAATGAGCAGTTCTTC
CDR3aa: CASNNEQFF

j_gene: TRBJ2-7
v_gene: TRBV20-1
abundance: many
d_gene: .
CDR3nt: TGCAGTGCTACCGGGACCGCCTACGAGCAGTACTTC
CDR3aa: CSATGTAYEQYF

j_gene: TRBJ1-2
v_gene: TRBV29-1
abundance: .
d_gene: .
CDR3nt: TGCAGCGTAGGACAGCATGGCTACACCTTC
CDR3aa: CSVGQHGYTF

j_gene: TRBJ2-2
v_gene: TRBV4-2
abundance: .
d_gene: TRBD2
CDR3nt: TGTGCCAGCGGAAAGATAGCGGGGGGGCGGGCTCCCGGGGAGCTGTTTTTT
CDR3aa: CASGKIAGGRAPGELFF

j_gene: TRBJ1-1
v_gene: TRBV12-5
abundance: many
d_gene: .
CDR3nt: TGTGCTAGTGGTTTGTCAACAGAGATTTCAGAAGCTTTCTTT
CDR3aa: CASGLSTEISEAFF

j_gene: TRBJ1-2
v_gene: TRBV3-1
abundance: .
d_gene: .
CDR3nt: TGTGCCAGTGGAGAGGTGGGCTATGGCTACACCTTC
CDR3aa: CASGEVGYGYTF

j_gene: TRBJ2-7
v_gene: TRBV20-1
abundance: many
d_gene: .
CDR3nt: TGCAGTGCTAGTACCGGGACAACTAACTACGAGCAGTACTTC
CDR3aa: CSASTGTTNYEQYF

j_gene: TRBJ2-7
v_gene: TRBV28
abundance: .
d_gene: .
CDR3nt: TGTGCCAGCAGTTTTCTGTGGGGCGGGGCTCAACCTTCCTACGAGCAGTACTTC
CDR3aa: CASSFLWGGAQPSYEQYF

j_gene: TRBJ2-1
v_gene: TRBV20-1
abundance: many
d_gene: .
CDR3nt: TGCAGTGCTAGACGGGGGGCCTCCTACAATGAGCAGTTCTTC
CDR3aa: CSARRGASYNEQFF

j_gene: TRBJ2-7
v_gene: TRBV11-2
abundance: many
d_gene: TRBD2
CDR3nt: TGTGCCAGCAGCGCAACTAGCGGATACTACGAGCAGTACTTC
CDR3aa: CASSATSGYYEQYF

j_gene: TRBJ1-5
v_gene: TRBV28
abundance: many
d_gene: .
CDR3nt: TGTGCCAGCAGGATTCTCAGCAATCAGCCCCAGCATTTT
CDR3aa: CASRILSNQPQHF

j_gene: TRBJ2-3
v_gene: TRBV13
abundance: many
d_gene: .
CDR3nt: TGTGCCAGCAGCTTATTTGGGGGATACACAGATACGCAGTATTTT
CDR3aa: CASSLFGGYTDTQYF

j_gene: TRBJ2-3
v_gene: TRBV29-1
abundance: many
d_gene: .
CDR3nt: TGCAGCGTTGGGCGCAGTTCTCTAACTGATACGCAGTATTTT
CDR3aa: CSVGRSSLTDTQYF

j_gene: TRBJ2-5
v_gene: TRBV3-1
abundance: many
d_gene: .
CDR3nt: TGTGCCAGCAGCCTAGGGTTCCAGACCCAGTACTTC
CDR3aa: CASSLGFQTQYF

j_gene: TRBJ2-1
v_gene: TRBV20-1
abundance: few
d_gene: .
CDR3nt: TGCAGTGTTGAGGGCGGGAGGGGCAGGGGGCTAGCTGAGCAGTTCTTC
CDR3aa: CSVEGGRGRGLAEQFF

j_gene: TRBJ2-1
v_gene: TRBV9
abundance: .
d_gene: .
CDR3nt: TGTGCCAGCAGCAGAACCCCCGGGGCCTACAATGAGCAGTTCTTC
CDR3aa: CASSRTPGAYNEQFF

j_gene: TRBJ2-7
v_gene: TRBV11-1
abundance: many
d_gene: TRBD1
CDR3nt: TGTGCCAGCAGCTCGGACAGGGCAATGATCATCGGCCACGAGCAGTACTTC
CDR3aa: CASSSDRAMIIGHEQYF

j_gene: TRBJ2-5
v_gene: TRBV7-2
abundance: many
d_gene: TRBD2
CDR3nt: TGTGCCAGCAGCCGCGGGGGGGTTGGGACCCAGTACTTC
CDR3aa: CASSRGGVGTQYF